The text below deals with one T cell receptor (beta chain). It has no known antigen specificity. No qualities accompany the bases; no much larger clone lies one base away. The CDR3 measures 17 amino acids from cysteine to phenylalanine. Only the CDR3 part of the read is kept: 51 bases, read in frame from the first base. This record comes from a study of OX40 agonist ivuxolimab in advanced cancers. In the study overall: Ivuxolimab was a fully human IgG2 agonistic monoclonal antibody targeting the costimulatory receptor OX40 (CD134). Intravenous ivuxolimab was administered to patients every 2 weeks at six dose levels: 0.01, 0.1, 0.3, 1.5, 3 and 10 mg/kg. Of the roughly 51 dose-escalation patients, hepatocellular carcinoma was present in around 20, melanoma in approximately 15, renal cell carcinoma in 9 and head and neck cancer in 9. In the dose-escalation cohort, 65% to 85% of patients were male, and the mean age was roughly 60 years with a range of about 20 to 79. Patients were allowed to have had prior anti-PD-1, anti-PD-L1 or anti-CTLA-4 therapy, and approximately 40% of the dose-escalation patients had previously received checkpoint inhibitors. Partial responses occurred in three dose-escalation patients, of whom one had hepatocellular carcinoma and two had cutaneous melanoma. Peripheral TCRbeta sequencing was intended to test whether TCR sequence diversity was altered and clonal T-cell expansion was caused by ivuxolimab. The paper describes the monotherapy dose-escalation part (N = 52 patients) of the phase I trial of ivuxolimab.

Patients with autoimmune disease history or receiving systemic immunosuppression were excluded from the trial. In every dose cohort, peripheral blood was drawn for TCR sequencing at baseline, cycle 4 day 1, and cycle 7 day 1. The samples were taken from a phase I, first-in-human, multicenter, open-label dose-escalation trial of ivuxolimab. Adults with locally advanced or metastatic head and neck squamous cell, hepatocellular, melanoma or renal cell carcinoma were enrolled in the trial. Before TCR sequencing, CD4+ and CD8+ T cells were separately sorted from peripheral blood. Genomic DNA was extracted from sorted cells for sequencing of the TCRbeta CDR3 region. The immunoSEQ Assay was used for sequencing of TCRbeta CDR3 regions. In its TCRdb copy, this immuneACCESS table keeps in-frame sequences only and misses some clones. Where compared with another copy, unresolved V genes explain less than half of these, and the others have no known cause. The sample table records approximately 92,000 clones; approximately 94% of these occur just once. About 0.19% of the sample is in the top ten clones.

General study outcomes and caveats: At doses from 0.1 to 3.0 mg/kg, clonal expansion was seen in both CD4+ and CD8+ blood T cells between baseline and week 6. After ivuxolimab, expanded clones were on average more numerous among CD8+ T cells than among CD4+ T cells. Which antigens the clonally expanded peripheral T cells were specific for was not determined. In the 0.1-3.0 mg/kg groups, partial responders were among the patients with the lowest normalized peripheral clonal expansion, particularly in CD8+ T cells. Low levels of normalized T-cell clonal expansion were also seen in some patients who did not respond.

The source material was CD4+ or CD8+ T cells sorted from blood, sampled in a trial of the OX40 agonist ivuxolimab. The TCR was taken from an adult with an advanced solid tumor such as melanoma, head and neck, liver or kidney cancer. The sequence is built from TRBV21-1 and TRBJ1-3; TRBD1 is the table's D call and was not checked against the DNA. TRBV21-1 is recorded as a pseudogene. The CDR3 amino acid sequence is: CASSKSGQTVAGNTIYF. In nucleotides, the sequence is TGTGCCAGCAGCAAATCGGGACAGACCGTCGCTGGAAACACCATATATTTT.